What follows are 23 T cell receptor beta chains derived from one specimen sequenced in a study of diagnostic markers for celiac disease. Using the reads, TCRdb records one entry per CDR3 protein without DNA. Its clone listing holds a few thousand distinct CDR3 sequences. The sequencing sample was made of either unsorted cells or a sorted T cell fraction (not recorded which). These receptors originate from a human donor. This table probably holds off-target reads from a library built for another chain.

This clonotype is called medium-sized based on its frequency. The V gene is TRBV12-3 or TRBV12-4, the J gene TRBJ1-3; TCRdb returns TRBD1, unconfirmable since there is no DNA. The CDR3 sequence is 15 residues long. CDR3 region: CASRITGDPGNTIYF.

V is TRBV11-2 and J is TRBJ2-1; TCRdb's assignment of TRBD2 cannot be checked, as there is no DNA. CDR1 and CDR2 from the germline V gene are SGHAT and FQNNGV. The CDR3 is 13 amino acids. CDR3 protein: CASSLDGLGEQFF.

This chain's CDR3 is CSVGGQGEAFF. J is TRBJ1-1 and V is TRBV29-1. This CDR3 contains 11 residues. CDR1 and CDR2 from the germline V gene are SQVTM and ANQGSEA.

This clonotype is identified as medium-sized from frequency. This chain joins TRBV7-2 and TRBJ1-1; TCRdb gives TRBD1 as the D gene, but with no DNA this cannot be confirmed. The CDR3 runs 13 residues. Germline CDR1 is SGHTA and CDR2 is FQGNSA. This CDR3 is CASSRDGNTEAFF.

This rearrangement joins TRBV5-5 to TRBJ1-3; TCRdb returns TRBD1, unconfirmable since there is no DNA. This CDR3 has 16 amino acids. CDR1 and CDR2 from the germline V gene are SGHKS and YYEKEE (reference sequence). The CDR3 spells CASTPAGGPSGNTIYF. The complete variable domain, with remaining parts taken from reference TRBV5-5 and TRBJ1-3, reads DAGVTQSPTHLIKTRGQQVTLRCSPISGHKSVSWYQQVLGQGPQFIFQYYEKEERGRGNFPDRFSARQFPNYSSELNVNALLLGDSALYLCASTPAGGPSGNTIYFGEGSWLTVV.

By frequency, this clonotype is medium-sized. The chain links TRBV6-5 to TRBJ1-2; as DNA is missing, the TRBD1 call by TCRdb cannot be tested. The CDR3 length is 16 residues. From germline, CDR1 is MNHEY and CDR2 SVGAGI. CDR3: CASSSLGDRLKNGYTF.

J is TRBJ1-1 and V is TRBV7-9. The CDR3 is made up of 13 amino acids. Per the germline V gene, CDR1 is SEHNR and CDR2 is FQNEAQ (reference sequence). CDR3 in amino acids: CASSLNTNTEAFF.

This sequence joins TRBV6-5 and TRBJ2-7; the D call from TCRdb, TRBD2, cannot be confirmed without DNA. From germline, CDR1 is MNHEY and CDR2 SVGAGI. The length of the CDR3 is 17 residues. CDR3 in amino acids: CASSPSPTSTMFYEQYF.

This clonotype is labeled medium-sized based on frequency. The rearrangement links TRBV18 to TRBJ1-4; TCRdb picks TRBD1, but there is no DNA to check that call. Per germline, CDR1 KGHSH and CDR2 LQKENI. CDR3 length equals 14 residues. CDR3: CASSFLQGGEKLFF.

The rearrangement joins TRBV30 to TRBJ1-3; TCRdb returns TRBD1, unconfirmable since there is no DNA. Germline loops: CDR1 GTSNPN, CDR2 SVGIG (reference sequence). The CDR3 runs 17 residues. This CDR3 is CAWSVFGQGFSGNTIYF.

The chain links TRBV20-1 to TRBJ2-7; TCRdb names TRBD2, which stays unverified in the absence of DNA. The CDR3 contains 13 residues. Germline V gene data show CDR1 as DFQATT and CDR2 as SNEGSKA (reference sequence). CDR3 loop: CSARSSRGGKEYF.

This chain joins TRBV27 and TRBJ2-3; there is no DNA to check the TCRdb D call of TRBD1. The V gene's germline CDR1 is MNHEY and CDR2 SMNVEV (reference sequence). The CDR3 is 16 residues long. The CDR3 is CASSPEGGLDTDTQYF.

Judged by frequency, this clonotype is medium-sized (0.01 to 0.1%). This sequence joins TRBV27 and TRBJ1-1. From germline, CDR1 is MNHEY and CDR2 SMNVEV (reference sequence). This CDR3 is built from 15 residues. The CDR3 region is CASSVTAWVNTEAFF.

The V and J genes are TRBV20-1 and TRBJ1-2; TCRdb proposes TRBD1, but this gene call is untestable without DNA. The CDR3 loop spans 13 amino acids. Germline CDR1 and CDR2: DFQATT and SNEGSKA (reference sequence). The CDR3 spells CSALLQGGNGYTF.

V is TRBV5-1 and J is TRBJ2-5; the TCRdb D gene call, TRBD1, has no DNA to confirm it. The CDR3 is 15 amino acids. Germline CDR1 and CDR2: SGHRS and YFSETQ. The CDR3 sequence: CASRSAGGRGETQYF.

The J gene is TRBJ2-5, the V gene TRBV5-6; TCRdb's D call, TRBD2, is unchecked because there is no DNA. Per the germline V gene, CDR1 is SGHDT and CDR2 is YYEEEE. The CDR3 spans 15 residues. This chain's CDR3 is CASSEFGGAGETQYF.

The rearrangement uses TRBV18 and TRBJ2-7; TCRdb indicates TRBD2, and absent DNA this call remains unverified. CDR1 is KGHSH and CDR2 is LQKENI in the germline V gene. There are 15 residues in the CDR3. CDR3: CASSFGTSGTYEQYF. Filled out from reference TRBV18 and TRBJ2-7, the complete variable domain reads NAGVMQNPRHLVRRRGQEARLRCSPMKGHSHVYWYRQLPEEGLKFMVYLQKENIIDESGMPKERFSAEFPKEGPSILRIQQVVRGDSAAYFCASSFGTSGTYEQYFGPGTRLTVT.

This clonotype counts as large by frequency. V and J are TRBV2 and TRBJ2-1. Looked up from germline, CDR1 is SNHLY and CDR2 is FYNNEI. This CDR3 is 15 amino acids long. The CDR3 sequence: CASSVAGDAYNEQFF.

Judged by frequency, this clonotype is medium-sized. The V call is TRBV4-2, the J call TRBJ2-4; as DNA is missing, the TRBD1 call by TCRdb cannot be tested. This CDR3 is 14 amino acids long. CDR1 is LGHNA, CDR2 YNFKEQ, per germline. Here the CDR3 reads CASSVGQGAVIQYF.

The V call is TRBV5-6, the J call TRBJ2-1; TCRdb's D gene call, TRBD1, goes unchecked for lack of DNA. There are 15 residues in the CDR3. CDR1 and CDR2 from the germline V gene are SGHDT and YYEEEE. CDR3 amino acids: CASSPRDRGYNEQFF.

The V and J genes are TRBV9 and TRBJ1-1; no DNA is available, so the TRBD1 call from TCRdb remains unchecked. The CDR3 is 13 amino acids. CDR1 is SGDLS and CDR2 is YYNGEE in the germline V gene. This chain's CDR3 is CASSVTGFSEAFF.

V usage is TRBV2 and J usage is TRBJ1-2; the D gene TCRdb calls, TRBD1, cannot be checked with no DNA. CDR3 size: 12 residues. Germline CDR1 SNHLY, CDR2 FYNNEI. The chain's CDR3 is CASSEQGEGYTF. The full variable domain, with the rest looked up from reference TRBV2 and TRBJ1-2, is EPEVTQTPSHQVTQMGQEVILRCVPISNHLYFYWYRQILGQKVEFLVSFYNNEISEKSEIFDDQFSVERPDGSNFTLKIRSTKLEDSAMYFCASSEQGEGYTFGSGTRLTVV.

V usage is TRBV20-1 and J usage is TRBJ2-1; TCRdb's D call of TRBD1 is untestable without DNA. The CDR3 is 18 amino acids. Germline CDR1 DFQATT, CDR2 SNEGSKA (reference sequence). The CDR3 loop is CSAREWLGWGANFNEQFF.